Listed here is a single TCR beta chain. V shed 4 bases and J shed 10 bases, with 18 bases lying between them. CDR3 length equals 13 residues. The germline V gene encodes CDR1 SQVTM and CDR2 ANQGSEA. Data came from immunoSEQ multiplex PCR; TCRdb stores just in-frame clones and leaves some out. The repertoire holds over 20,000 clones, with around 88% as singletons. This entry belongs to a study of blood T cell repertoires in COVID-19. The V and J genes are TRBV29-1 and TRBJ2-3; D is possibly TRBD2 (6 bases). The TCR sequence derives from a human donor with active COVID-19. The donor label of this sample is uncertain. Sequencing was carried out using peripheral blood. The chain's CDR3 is CSVGAGPGQPQYF. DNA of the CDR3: TGCAGCGTTGGTGCGGGACCCGGGCAGCCGCAGTATTTT.